These 15 T cell receptor beta chains were sequenced from one sample in a study of blood T cells in healthy people across ages. A second PCR of about 7 to 11 cycles used a sample-barcoded 5' primer and a J-beta primer mix. TCRdb reprocessed the 5' RACE reads via MiXCR and lists one record per CDR3 protein. The sample includes 1,500,000 or so distinct CDR3 sequences, roughly 60% of them seen just once. Sequencing was done on a sample of blood. The receptor set was obtained from a young man in good health.

The V and J genes are TRBV28 and TRBJ2-6; D remains unclear. Germline loops: CDR1 MDHEN, CDR2 SYDVKM. This CDR3 is 14 amino acids long. V was clipped by 6 bases and J by 4 bases, with 10 bases between them. The CDR3 is CASRPEVGANVLTF. The CDR3 DNA sequence: TGTGCCAGCAGACCCGAGGTGGGGGCCAACGTCCTGACTTTC.

The chain has TRBV18 and TRBJ2-6; D not resolved. Trimming removed 2 bases from V and 0 bases from J, with 8 bases in between. This CDR3 is 16 amino acids long. CDR1 and CDR2 from the germline V gene are KGHSH and LQKENI. In nucleotides, the CDR3 is TGTGCCAGCTCACCATCGAAAAGCTCTGGGGCCAACGTCCTGACTTTC. Translation gives CASSPSKSSGANVLTF.

The chain uses TRBV21-1 and TRBJ2-5; TRBD2 is the table's D call and was not checked against the DNA. TRBV21-1 is noted as a pseudogene. This CDR3 spans 18 amino acids. CDR3 sequence reads: CASSKAKFVTSHQETQYF. The CDR3 bases are TGTGCCAGCAGCAAAGCAAAGTTCGTTACCTCCCACCAAGAGACCCAGTACTTC.

A few counts support this clonotype. In DNA form, the CDR3 reads TGCAGTGCTAGAGATTCGGTCAACACTGAAGCTTTCTTT. This encodes CSARDSVNTEAFF. The V call is TRBV20-1, the J call TRBJ1-1; D uncertain. CDR3 size: 13 residues. Germline V gene lookup returns CDR1 DFQATT and CDR2 SNEGSKA (reference sequence). Trimming left V 0 bases short and J 2 bases short, with 7 bases between.

The chain's CDR3 is CASSQPDRVGTEAFF. CDR3 bases: TGCGCCAGCAGCCAACCAGACAGGGTTGGGACTGAAGCTTTCTTT. The V call is TRBV4-1, the J call TRBJ1-1, with 7 bases identical to TRBD1. J was trimmed by 5 bases and V by 2 bases; bases with no gene match: 8. This CDR3 has 15 amino acids. CDR1 is MGHRA, CDR2 YSYEKL, per germline.

V and J are TRBV10-3 and TRBJ1-1; D is possibly TRBD1 (5 bases). CDR3 length: 14 amino acids. CDR1 is ENHRY, CDR2 SYGVKD, per germline. With 6 bases removed from V and 4 bases from J, the gap between germline ends came to 15 bases. The chain's CDR3 is CAIRVEGKSTEAFF. CDR3 DNA sequence: TGTGCCATCAGGGTGGAGGGGAAGAGCACTGAAGCTTTCTTT.

This clonotype was seen only a few times. The rearrangement uses TRBV9 and TRBJ1-2; the match to TRBD1 covers 7 bases. CDR3 length: 15 residues. Germline CDR1 reads SGDLS; CDR2 reads YYNGEE. Germline trimming cut 0 bases from V and 3 bases from J; bases unmatched to any gene: 5. CDR3 in amino acids: CASSVGTGDYYGYTF. For the CDR3, the DNA is TGTGCCAGCAGCGTAGGAACAGGGGACTACTATGGCTACACCTTC. Using reference TRBV9 and TRBJ1-2 for the parts outside the CDR3, the full variable domain is DSGVTQTPKHLITATGQRVTLRCSPRSGDLSVYWYQQSLDQGLQFLIQYYNGEERAKGNILERFSAQQFPDLHSELNLSSLELGDSALYFCASSVGTGDYYGYTFGSGTRLTVV.

The chain combines TRBV28 with TRBJ2-7; perhaps TRBD1 as D (6 bases). This CDR3 is 15 amino acids long. The germline V gene encodes CDR1 MDHEN and CDR2 SYDVKM. The germline V and J ends were trimmed by 7 bases and 1 base, with 17 bases remaining between them. As DNA, the CDR3 is TGTGCCAGCACCCGGCGACAGGAAACTTCCTACGAGCAGTACTTC. Its translation is CASTRRQETSYEQYF. The entire variable domain, with the rest obtained from reference TRBV28 and TRBJ2-7, is as follows: DVKVTQSSRYLVKRTGEKVFLECVQDMDHENMFWYRQDPGLGLRLIYFSYDVKMKEKGDIPEGYSVSREKKERFSLILESASTNQTSMYLCASTRRQETSYEQYFGPGTRLTVT.

Here the CDR3 reads CASSQLGGNQPQHF. As DNA, the CDR3 is TGTGCCAGCAGCCAACTCGGGGGGAATCAGCCCCAGCATTTT. The rearrangement joins TRBV3-1 to TRBJ1-5; TRBD1 is a possible D gene (5 bases). V was trimmed by 2 bases and J by 4 bases, leaving 9 bases between them. Germline V lookup: CDR1 LGHDT, CDR2 YNNKEL (reference sequence). The CDR3 runs 14 residues. The whole variable domain, filled in from reference TRBV3-1 and TRBJ1-5, reads DTAVSQTPKYLVTQMGNDKSIKCEQNLGHDTMYWYKQDSKKFLKIMFSYNNKELIINETVPNRFSPKSPDKAHLNLHINSLELGDSAVYFCASSQLGGNQPQHFGDGTRLSIL.

This clonotype has more than one count but fewer than ten. The genes are TRBV7-9 and TRBJ2-3; D is perhaps TRBD1 (5 bases). The CDR3 consists of 16 residues. The germline V and J ends were trimmed by 0 bases and 4 bases, with 14 bases remaining between them. The V gene's germline CDR1 is SEHNR and CDR2 FQNEAQ (reference sequence). The CDR3 sequence is CASSLAGRVHADTQYF. Here the CDR3 DNA reads TGTGCCAGCAGCTTAGCGGGCAGGGTTCATGCAGATACGCAGTATTTT.

V gene TRBV29-1 combines with J gene TRBJ2-5; 10 bases match TRBD2. CDR1 is SQVTM and CDR2 is ANQGSEA in the germline V gene. Trimming took 6 bases from V and 1 from J; bases not matched to a gene: 5. This CDR3 is 14 amino acids long. The chain's CDR3 is CSVWASGGQETQYF. The CDR3 coding sequence is TGCAGCGTATGGGCTAGCGGGGGCCAAGAGACCCAGTACTTC.

The V call is TRBV12-3 or TRBV12-4, the J call TRBJ2-3; 8 positions match TRBD2. Trimming at V came to 7 bases and at J to 3 bases, leaving 6 bases not matched to a gene. The CDR3 is made up of 14 amino acids. CDR3 nucleotide sequence: TGTGCCAGCATTTCAGGACTAGCAACAGATACGCAGTATTTT. It codes for CASISGLATDTQYF.

The chain has TRBV20-1 and TRBJ2-7; possible D gene TRBD1, 6 bases. From germline, CDR1 is DFQATT and CDR2 SNEGSKA (reference sequence). The CDR3 has 13 residues. Trimming removed 5 bases from V and 3 bases from J, with 14 bases in between. CDR3 sequence: CSAFPGHNYEQYF. As DNA, the CDR3 is TGCAGTGCTTTCCCGGGACACAACTACGAGCAGTACTTC.

The J gene is TRBJ1-2, the V gene TRBV30; 10 bases fit TRBD1. The CDR3 is made up of 18 amino acids. CDR1 and CDR2 (germline): GTSNPN, SVGIG (reference sequence). V gave up 1 base and J gave up 0 bases; unmatched junction bases: 11. The CDR3 spells CAWSARWDRGTSNYGYTF. Here the CDR3 DNA reads TGTGCCTGGAGTGCTCGCTGGGACAGGGGCACTTCTAACTATGGCTACACCTTC.

CDR3 loop: CASSIKFADSPLHF. For the CDR3, the DNA is TGTGCCAGCAGCATAAAGTTCGCGGATTCACCCCTCCACTTT. The rearrangement uses TRBV7-2 and TRBJ1-6; D call uncertain. Trimming pared 5 bases from V and 8 bases from J, leaving 13 bases between. This CDR3 has 14 residues. Per the germline V gene, CDR1 is SGHTA and CDR2 is FQGNSA.